Shown below are 5 T cell receptor beta chains from a single sample sequenced in a study of CD8 T cells in Susac syndrome. It was with random hexamers that roughly 0.45 to 1 ug RNA was reverse transcribed. From the immunoSEQ multiplex PCR reads, TCRdb called clonotypes with MiXCR, one entry per CDR3 protein. This sample has a few hundred thousand distinct CDR3 sequences; 95% occur once, and the top ten carry around 0.099%. Source material: CD4+ T cells from PBMCs. Every receptor here comes from a human donor with multiple sclerosis.

The chain has TRBV28 and TRBJ2-7; no definite D call. The CDR3 runs 11 residues. The germline gives CDR1 MDHEN, CDR2 SYDVKM. The V gene lost 5 bases and the J gene lost 4 bases, with 6 bases spanning the gap. The CDR3 coding sequence is TGTGCCAGCAGTACCATATACGAGCAGTACTTC. Amino acids: CASSTIYEQYF. The complete variable domain, with remaining parts taken from reference TRBV28 and TRBJ2-7, reads DVKVTQSSRYLVKRTGEKVFLECVQDMDHENMFWYRQDPGLGLRLIYFSYDVKMKEKGDIPEGYSVSREKKERFSLILESASTNQTSMYLCASSTIYEQYFGPGTRLTVT.

This chain joins TRBV7-2 and TRBJ1-5; D ambiguous. The CDR3 has 15 amino acids. The V end lost 1 base, the J end lost 1 base, and 8 bases lay between the germline ends. CDR1 SGHTA and CDR2 FQGNSA come from the germline V gene. The CDR3 region has the DNA TGTGCCAGCAGCTTAGGGCCAGGAAGCAATCAGCCCCAGCATTTT. This translates into CASSLGPGSNQPQHF.

V usage is TRBV20-1 and J usage is TRBJ2-6; D call uncertain. The CDR3 spans 12 residues. V dropped 5 bases and J dropped 4 bases, with 6 bases sitting between them. Germline V gene lookup returns CDR1 DFQATT and CDR2 SNEGSKA (reference sequence). CDR3 protein: CSASRGANVLTF. In DNA form, the CDR3 reads TGCAGTGCTTCCAGGGGGGCCAACGTCCTGACTTTC.

The J gene is TRBJ2-3, the V gene TRBV9, with D possibly matching TRBD2 (6 bases). CDR1 and CDR2 (germline): SGDLS, YYNGEE. The V and J ends lost 4 bases and 3 bases respectively, with 9 bases between them. The length of the CDR3 is 13 residues. Here the CDR3 DNA reads TGTGCCAGCAGCCCGGGGACTACAGATACGCAGTATTTT. Its translation is CASSPGTTDTQYF.

The chain uses TRBV20-1 and TRBJ2-3; D not certain. Trimming took 6 bases from V and 2 from J, leaving 18 bases between them. Germline V gene data show CDR1 as DFQATT and CDR2 as SNEGSKA (reference sequence). The CDR3 is 15 residues long. CDR3 DNA: TGCAGTGCCACATGGGTGGTCCAGACCACAGATACGCAGTATTTT. Translation: CSATWVVQTTDTQYF.